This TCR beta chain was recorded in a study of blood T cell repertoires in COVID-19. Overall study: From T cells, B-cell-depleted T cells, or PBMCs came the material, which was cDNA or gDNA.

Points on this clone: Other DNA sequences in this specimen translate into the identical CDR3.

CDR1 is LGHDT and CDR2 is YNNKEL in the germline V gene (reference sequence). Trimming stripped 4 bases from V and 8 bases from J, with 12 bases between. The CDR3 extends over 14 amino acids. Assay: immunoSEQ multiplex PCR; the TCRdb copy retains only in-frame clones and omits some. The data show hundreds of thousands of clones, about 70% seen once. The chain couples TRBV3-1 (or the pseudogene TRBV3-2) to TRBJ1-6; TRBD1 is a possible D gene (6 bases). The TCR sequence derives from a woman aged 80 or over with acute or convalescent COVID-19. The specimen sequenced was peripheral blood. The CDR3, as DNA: TGTGCCAGCAGCCGGAGGGGGGGGGATTCACCCCTCCACTTT. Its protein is CASSRRGGDSPLHF.